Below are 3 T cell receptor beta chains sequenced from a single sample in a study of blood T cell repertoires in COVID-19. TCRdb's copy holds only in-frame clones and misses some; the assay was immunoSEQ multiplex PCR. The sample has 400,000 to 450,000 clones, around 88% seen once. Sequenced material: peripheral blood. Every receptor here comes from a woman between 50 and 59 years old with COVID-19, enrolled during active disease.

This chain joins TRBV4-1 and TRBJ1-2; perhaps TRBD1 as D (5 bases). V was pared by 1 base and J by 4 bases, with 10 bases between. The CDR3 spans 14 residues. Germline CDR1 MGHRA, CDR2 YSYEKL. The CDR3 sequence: CASSQAPGVYGYTF. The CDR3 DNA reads TGCGCCAGCAGCCAAGCTCCGGGGGTCTATGGCTACACCTTC.

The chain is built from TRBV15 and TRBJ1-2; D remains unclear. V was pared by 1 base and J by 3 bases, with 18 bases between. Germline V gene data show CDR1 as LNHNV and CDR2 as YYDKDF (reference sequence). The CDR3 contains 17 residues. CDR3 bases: TGTGCCACCAGCAGAGGAGGAATTGCCGGGAGGGACTATGGCTACACCTTC. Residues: CATSRGGIAGRDYGYTF.

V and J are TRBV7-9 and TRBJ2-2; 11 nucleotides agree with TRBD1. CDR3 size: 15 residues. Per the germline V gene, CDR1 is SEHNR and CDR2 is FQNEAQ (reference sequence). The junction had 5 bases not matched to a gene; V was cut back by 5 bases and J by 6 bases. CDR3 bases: TGTGCCAGCAGCCCTGGGGACAGGGGGTCCGGGGAGCTGTTTTTT. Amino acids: CASSPGDRGSGELFF. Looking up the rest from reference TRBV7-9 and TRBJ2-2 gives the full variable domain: DTGVSQNPRHKITKRGQNVTFRCDPISEHNRLYWYRQTLGQGPEFLTYFQNEAQLEKSRLLSDRFSAERPKGSFSTLEIQRTEQGDSAMYLCASSPGDRGSGELFFGEGSRLTVL.